This T cell receptor (beta chain) appears in the sequencing data of a study of OX40 agonist ivuxolimab in advanced cancers. The germline V and J ends were trimmed by 0 bases and 9 bases, with 13 bases remaining between them. Germline lookup yields CDR1 SGHDT and CDR2 YYEEEE. The CDR3 consists of 15 residues. Profiled with immunoSEQ multiplex PCR; TCRdb holds only in-frame clones, not every one. This repertoire shows tens of thousands of clones, around three quarters found once; its top ten account for around 3.9%. The sequences come from CD4+ or CD8+ T cells sorted from blood, collected in a trial of the OX40 agonist ivuxolimab. The genes are TRBV5-6 and TRBJ1-6; weak D call: TRBD1 (5 bases). The receptor's source is an adult with an advanced solid tumor such as melanoma, head and neck, liver or kidney cancer. The CDR3 reads CASSLDPDGGSPLHF. In DNA form, the CDR3 reads TGTGCCAGCAGCTTGGACCCTGACGGGGGTTCACCCCTCCACTTT.